This TCR beta chain was sequenced for a study of identical twins. Per germline, CDR1 DFQATT and CDR2 SNEGSKA (reference sequence). This CDR3 has 13 amino acids. With 3 bases removed from V and 3 bases from J, the gap between germline ends came to 11 bases. A universal primer site came from template switching; cDNA carried unique molecular identifiers. From the 5' RACE reads, TCRdb called clonotypes with MiXCR, one entry per CDR3 protein. The sample shows hundreds of thousands of distinct CDR3 sequences, roughly 10% of them seen only once. This clonotype has just a few counts. What it recognizes is unknown. Study-level points and caveats: Memory repertoires showed no such pattern, whereas abundant cord blood beta clonotypes carried fewer insertions. There was an excess of low generation probability in the out-of-frame alpha sequences that twins shared. Models predicted too little out-of-frame TCR alpha sharing in monozygotic twins.

This TCR was sampled from a woman under 30 in good health. The chain is built from TRBV20-1 and TRBJ1-2, with D perhaps TRBD1 (5 bases). Sample: memory (CD45RO+) T cells sorted from blood. The CDR3 DNA sequence: TGCAGTGCTAGTATGGGGCCAGACTATGGCTACACCTTC. It yields the protein CSASMGPDYGYTF.